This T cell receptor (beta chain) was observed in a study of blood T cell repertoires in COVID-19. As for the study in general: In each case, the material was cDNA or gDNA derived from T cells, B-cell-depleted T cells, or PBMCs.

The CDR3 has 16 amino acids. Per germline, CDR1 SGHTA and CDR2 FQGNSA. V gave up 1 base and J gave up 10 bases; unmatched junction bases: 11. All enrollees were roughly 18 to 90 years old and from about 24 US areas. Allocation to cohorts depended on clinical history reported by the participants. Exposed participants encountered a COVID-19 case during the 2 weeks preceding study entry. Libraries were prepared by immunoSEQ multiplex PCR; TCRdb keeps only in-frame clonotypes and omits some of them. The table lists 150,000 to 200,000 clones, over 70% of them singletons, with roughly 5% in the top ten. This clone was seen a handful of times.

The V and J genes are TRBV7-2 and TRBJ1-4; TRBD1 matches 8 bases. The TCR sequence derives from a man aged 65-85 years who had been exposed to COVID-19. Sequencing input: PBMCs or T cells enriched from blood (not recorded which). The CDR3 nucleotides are TGTGCCAGCAGCTTAGGAGTTGTCGCAGGGGGCGGAAAACTGTTTTTT. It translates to CASSLGVVAGGGKLFF.